The clone carrying this T cell receptor beta chain was recorded many times. The antigen is undetermined. The germline V gene has CDR1 KGHDR and CDR2 SFDVKD. The ends lost 4 bases at V and 4 bases at J; junction bases unmatched: 2. The CDR3 sequence is 14 residues long. Each CDR3 protein is one row after TCRdb ran MiXCR on the RACE reads. The sample carries more than 50,000 distinct CDR3 sequences, roughly 6.7% recorded once. This sample is part of a study of human T cells and chemical hapten exposure. Overall study: Patients received weekly diphenylcyclopropenone doses to the scalp throughout the approximately 24-week study. Small volume differences among pooled libraries mainly caused per-sample TCR yield variation.

General study points: Expanded TCRs clustered into significantly more large CDR3 similarity groups than controls, the analysis revealed.

Time point reported: pre-sensitization, week 0. The treatment: therapeutic diphenylcyclopropenone sensitization with weekly scalp DPC. Sample donors consisted of patients with alopecia, aged 18 to 70 years, who were suitable for DPC. The starting material was whole blood, obtained in connection with sensitization to the hapten diphenylcyclopropenone (DPC). The TCR comes from a woman in her 30s with alopecia areata. Some clones in this sample may be carry-over from other donors' samples. The rearrangement uses TRBV24-1 and TRBJ1-5; 8 bases line up with TRBD1. CDR3 bases: TGTGCCACCAGTGACGGACAGGGTAATCAGCCCCAGCATTTT. Its translation is CATSDGQGNQPQHF.